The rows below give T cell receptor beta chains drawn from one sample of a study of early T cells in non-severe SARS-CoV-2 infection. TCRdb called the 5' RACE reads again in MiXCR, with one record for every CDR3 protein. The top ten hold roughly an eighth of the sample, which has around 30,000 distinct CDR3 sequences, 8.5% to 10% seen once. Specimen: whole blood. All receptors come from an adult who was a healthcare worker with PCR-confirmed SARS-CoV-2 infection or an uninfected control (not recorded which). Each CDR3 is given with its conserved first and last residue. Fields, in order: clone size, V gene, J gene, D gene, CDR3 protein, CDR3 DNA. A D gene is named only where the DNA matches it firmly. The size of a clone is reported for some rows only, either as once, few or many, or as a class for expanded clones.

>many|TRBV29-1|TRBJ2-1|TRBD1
CSVDRDRPYNEQFF
TGCAGCGTGGACCGGGACAGGCCGTACAATGAGCAGTTCTTC
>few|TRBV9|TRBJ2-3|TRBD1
CASSISGTDITDTQYF
TGTGCCAGCAGCATTTCCGGGACAGACATAACAGATACGCAGTATTTT
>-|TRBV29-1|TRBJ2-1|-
CSVHWELGEQFF
TGCAGCGTTCATTGGGAGCTAGGTGAGCAGTTCTTC
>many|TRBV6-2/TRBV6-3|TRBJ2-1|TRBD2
CASRRLATYNEQFF
TGTGCCAGCAGAAGACTAGCCACCTACAATGAGCAGTTCTTC
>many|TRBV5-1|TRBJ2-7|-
CASSLAPSYEQYF
TGCGCCAGCAGCTTGGCCCCCTCCTACGAGCAGTACTTC
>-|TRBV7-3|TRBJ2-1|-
CASSLTPRTYNEQFF
TGTGCCAGCAGCTTAACGCCTCGAACCTACAATGAGCAGTTCTTC
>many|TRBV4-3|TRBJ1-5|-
CASSQDLGFGNQPQHF
TGCGCCAGCAGCCAAGATCTGGGGTTTGGCAATCAGCCCCAGCATTTT
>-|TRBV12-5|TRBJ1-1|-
CASGLGQFNTEAFF
TGTGCTAGTGGTTTGGGACAGTTTAACACTGAAGCTTTCTTT
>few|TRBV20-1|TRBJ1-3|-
CSASYAGNTIYF
TGCAGTGCTAGTTACGCTGGAAACACCATATATTTT
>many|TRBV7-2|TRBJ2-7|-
CASSPRTRYEQYF
TGTGCCAGCAGCCCCAGGACTCGCTACGAGCAGTACTTC
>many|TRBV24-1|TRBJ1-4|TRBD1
CATSPGQGRVGNEKLFF
TGTGCCACCAGTCCGGGACAGGGCAGAGTCGGGAACGAAAAACTGTTTTTT
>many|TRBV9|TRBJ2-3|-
CASTRQARFTDTQYF
TGTGCCAGCACCCGACAGGCGAGGTTTACAGATACGCAGTATTTT
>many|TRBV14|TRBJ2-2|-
CASSQAARGARTGELFF
TGTGCCAGCAGCCAAGCGGCCAGGGGTGCGAGAACCGGGGAGCTGTTTTTT
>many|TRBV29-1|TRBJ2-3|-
CSGWRGTDTQYF
TGCAGCGGTTGGAGAGGGACAGATACGCAGTATTTT
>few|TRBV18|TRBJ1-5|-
CASSDRMDQPQHF
TGTGCCAGCTCAGACAGGATGGATCAGCCCCAGCATTTT
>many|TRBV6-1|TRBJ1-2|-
CASSLEAGYGYTF
TGTGCCAGCAGCCTGGAGGCCGGCTATGGCTACACCTTC
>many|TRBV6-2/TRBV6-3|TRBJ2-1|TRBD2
CASQLAGFNEQFF
TGTGCCAGCCAACTAGCGGGGTTCAATGAGCAGTTCTTC
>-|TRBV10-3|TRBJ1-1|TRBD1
CAISEGYRGGTEAFF
TGTGCCATCAGTGAGGGGTACAGGGGTGGTACTGAAGCTTTCTTT
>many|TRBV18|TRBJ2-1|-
CASSPSGAYLHEQFF
TGTGCCAGCTCACCATCCGGGGCTTACCTCCATGAGCAGTTCTTC
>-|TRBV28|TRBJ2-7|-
CASSWAYEQYF
TGTGCCAGCAGTTGGGCATACGAGCAGTACTTC
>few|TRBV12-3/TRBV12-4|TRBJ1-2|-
CASSPGAENYGYTF
TGTGCCAGCAGTCCCGGGGCAGAGAACTATGGCTACACCTTC
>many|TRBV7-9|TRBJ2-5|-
CASSPAVTTQYF
TGTGCCAGCAGCCCTGCGGTTACGACCCAGTACTTC
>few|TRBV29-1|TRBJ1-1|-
CSVQPGVNTEAFF
TGCAGCGTTCAACCGGGGGTGAACACTGAAGCTTTCTTT
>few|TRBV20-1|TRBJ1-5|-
CSARDPSGNQPQHF
TGCAGTGCTAGAGATCCGTCAGGGAATCAGCCCCAGCATTTT
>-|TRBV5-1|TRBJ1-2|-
CASSLEDSYGYTF
TGCGCCAGCAGCTTGGAGGATTCCTATGGCTACACCTTC
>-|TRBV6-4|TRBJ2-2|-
CASSAQGYTGELFF
TGTGCCAGCAGTGCCCAGGGTTACACCGGGGAGCTGTTTTTT
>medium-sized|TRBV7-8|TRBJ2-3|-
CASSPLVGSTIDTQYF
TGTGCCAGCAGCCCTCTAGTGGGTTCCACTATTGATACGCAGTATTTT
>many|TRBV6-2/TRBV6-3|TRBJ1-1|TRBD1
CASSTHRGVLVSEAFF
TGTGCCAGCAGTACCCACAGGGGAGTACTGGTATCTGAAGCTTTCTTT
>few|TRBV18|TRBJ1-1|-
CASSPTIRQEKNTEAFF
TGTGCCAGCTCACCTACAATACGACAGGAAAAGAACACTGAAGCTTTCTTT
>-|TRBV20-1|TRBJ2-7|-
CSAMTSYEQYF
TGCAGTGCTATGACGTCCTACGAGCAGTACTTC
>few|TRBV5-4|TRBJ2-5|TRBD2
CASSLGQRGEETQYF
TGTGCCAGCAGCTTGGGACAGCGGGGGGAAGAGACCCAGTACTTC
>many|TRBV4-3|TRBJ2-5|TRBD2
CASSQGTSGGRSEAQYF
TGCGCCAGCAGCCAGGGGACTAGCGGGGGCCGGTCGGAGGCCCAGTACTTC
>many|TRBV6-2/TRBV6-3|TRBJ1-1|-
CASSYPGFGTEAFF
TGTGCCAGCAGTTACCCAGGGTTCGGCACTGAAGCTTTCTTT
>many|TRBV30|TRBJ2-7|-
CAWSAPGRNSYEQYF
TGTGCCTGGAGTGCCCCAGGTAGAAATAGCTACGAGCAGTACTTC
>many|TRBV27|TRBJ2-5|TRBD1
CASSLRGRQETQYF
TGTGCCAGCAGTTTAAGGGGGCGGCAAGAGACCCAGTACTTC
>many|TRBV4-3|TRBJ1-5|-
CASSQGPAGGNQPQHF
TGCGCCAGCAGCCAAGGCCCCGCAGGGGGCAATCAGCCCCAGCATTTT
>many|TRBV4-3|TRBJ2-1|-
CASSSRARSANEQFF
TGCGCCAGCAGCTCCCGGGCTAGATCCGCCAATGAGCAGTTCTTC
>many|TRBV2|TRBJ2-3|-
CASSKSADTQYF
TGTGCCAGCAGCAAAAGCGCAGATACGCAGTATTTT
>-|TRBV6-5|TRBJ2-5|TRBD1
CASSYQSRGETQYF
TGTGCCAGCAGTTATCAATCCAGGGGGGAGACCCAGTACTTC
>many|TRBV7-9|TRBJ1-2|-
CASSRRAYGYTF
TGTGCCAGCAGCAGGCGGGCTTATGGCTACACCTTC
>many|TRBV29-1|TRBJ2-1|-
CSVEVGNNEQFF
TGCAGCGTTGAAGTTGGGAACAATGAGCAGTTCTTC
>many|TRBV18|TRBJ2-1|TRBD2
CASSPSTYSGGARFF
TGTGCCAGCTCACCCTCCACCTATAGCGGGGGGGCCCGGTTCTTC
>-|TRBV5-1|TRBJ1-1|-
CASSSILTGTLSSEAFF
TGCGCCAGCAGCTCTATCTTAACCGGGACACTAAGTTCTGAAGCTTTCTTT
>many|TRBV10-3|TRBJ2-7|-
CAISESRATSYEQYF
TGTGCCATCAGTGAGTCGAGGGCAACCTCCTACGAGCAGTACTTC
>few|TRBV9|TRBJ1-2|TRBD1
CASSVEGTAGYTF
TGTGCCAGCAGCGTAGAGGGGACAGCCGGCTACACCTTC
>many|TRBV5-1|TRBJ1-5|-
CASSFGTNQPQHF
TGCGCCAGCAGCTTCGGGACAAATCAGCCCCAGCATTTT
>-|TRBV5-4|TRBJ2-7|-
CASSLKGTYEQYF
TGTGCCAGCAGCTTGAAGGGGACATACGAGCAGTACTTC
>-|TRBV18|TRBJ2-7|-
CASSPGRQLREQYF
TGTGCCAGCTCACCAGGGAGACAGCTTCGCGAGCAGTACTTC
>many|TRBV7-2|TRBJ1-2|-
CASKLGTSNYGYTF
TGTGCCAGCAAACTGGGGACGTCGAACTATGGCTACACCTTC
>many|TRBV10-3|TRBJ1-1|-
CAISPVLRTEAFF
TGTGCCATCAGTCCGGTGCTGCGAACTGAAGCTTTCTTT
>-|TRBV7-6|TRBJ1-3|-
CASSLVGSENTIYF
TGTGCCAGCAGCCTAGTTGGCTCTGAAAACACCATATATTTT